The 3 T cell receptor beta chains below come from one sample, sequenced in a study of T cells after yellow fever vaccination. TCRdb called the 5' RACE reads again in MiXCR, with one record for every CDR3 protein. This table has 550,000 or so distinct CDR3 sequences, approximately 21% appearing once. This sample comprised PBMCs, obtained 15 days after the yellow fever booster vaccination. Source of these receptors: a young man who received the YFV17D yellow fever vaccine.

V gene TRBV20-1 combines with J gene TRBJ2-1; the D gene is possibly TRBD1 (6 bases). Germline V lookup: CDR1 DFQATT, CDR2 SNEGSKA (reference sequence). There are 13 residues in the CDR3. Between the trimmed V and J ends, which lost 5 bases and 3 bases, there was a span of 11 bases. CDR3 nucleotides: TGCAGTGCTGGAAGGGGGATCTACAATGAGCAGTTCTTC. Its translation: CSAGRGIYNEQFF.

The chain recombines TRBV24-1 with TRBJ2-5, with D possibly being TRBD2 (5 bases). This CDR3 region has 14 residues. V was shortened by 4 bases and J by 5 bases, with 13 bases between the two germline ends. Germline-derived CDR1 and CDR2 are KGHDR and SFDVKD. CDR3: CATSDSRAGETQYF. The CDR3 bases are TGTGCCACCAGTGACTCGCGGGCCGGGGAGACCCAGTACTTC.

Worth noting for this clonotype: An end of the junction does not agree with germline; a read error may underlie this. This sequence joins TRBV20-1 and TRBJ2-7; 7 bases match TRBD2. The CDR3 is 14 residues long. Germline V gene lookup returns CDR1 DFQATT and CDR2 SNEGSKA (reference sequence). The CDR3 sequence is CSAPPSGSSYEPYF. As DNA, the CDR3 is TGCAGTGCACCCCCTAGCGGTAGCTCCTACGAGCCGTACTTC.